A single sample is the source of the 29 T cell receptor beta chains below, sequenced in a study of somatic mutations in cytotoxic T cells in rheumatoid arthritis. Profiling relied on immunoSEQ multiplex PCR, and the TCRdb table lists in-frame clones only, not all of them. Of thousands of clones detected, approximately 84% appear once; the ten largest clones hold around 67%. Sequenced material: CD8+ T cells sorted from blood. The receptors were sampled from a man aged 40-49 years with rheumatoid arthritis.

The rearrangement links TRBV5-4 to TRBJ2-7; possibly TRBD1 for D (6 bases). Germline V gene sequence: CDR1 SGHNT, CDR2 YYREEE (reference sequence). Trimming pared 3 bases from V and 0 bases from J, leaving 13 bases between. This CDR3 is built from 15 residues. CDR3 region: CASSSDRILSYEQYF. The CDR3 DNA sequence: TGTGCCAGCAGCTCCGACAGGATTCTCTCCTACGAGCAGTACTTC.

The DNA for the CDR3 is TGTGCCAGCAGCTTAGCGCAGGGAAGGCCGTTAGATACGCAGTATTTT. Amino acid sequence: CASSLAQGRPLDTQYF. The V and J genes are TRBV7-8 and TRBJ2-3; D possibly corresponds to TRBD1 (5 bases). The CDR3 is made up of 16 amino acids. Germline lookup yields CDR1 SGHVS and CDR2 FQNEAQ. V gave up 0 bases and J gave up 5 bases, with 15 bases separating them.

The J gene is TRBJ1-6, the V gene TRBV30; a weak D match, TRBD1 (5 bases). The CDR3 contains 14 residues. The germline V gene encodes CDR1 GTSNPN and CDR2 SVGIG (reference sequence). Trimming removed 1 base from V and 4 bases from J, with 8 bases in between. The DNA of the CDR3 is TGTGCCTGGAGTGAGGGACTTTATAATTCACCCCTCCACTTT. Translation: CAWSEGLYNSPLHF.

This chain joins TRBV7-9 and TRBJ2-7; TRBD2 is a possible D gene (6 bases). Per the germline V gene, CDR1 is SEHNR and CDR2 is FQNEAQ (reference sequence). The CDR3 is 15 residues long. The V end was cut by 4 bases, the J end by 3 bases, with 16 bases between. The CDR3 loop is CASSSQRDSFYEQYF. CDR3 DNA: TGTGCCAGCAGCTCGCAGAGGGACTCCTTCTACGAGCAGTACTTC.

In this sample, this clone turned up once. V usage is TRBV6-6 and J usage is TRBJ2-7; the D is unclear. CDR3 length: 15 residues. V lost 2 bases and J lost 0, with 11 bases in between. Looked up from germline, CDR1 is MNHNY and CDR2 is SVGAGI (reference sequence). CDR3 residues: CASSYGSALSYEQYF. In DNA form, the CDR3 reads TGTGCCAGCAGTTACGGCAGCGCCCTCTCCTACGAGCAGTACTTC.

The chain links TRBV19 to TRBJ1-1; D gene uncertain. V was cut by 4 bases and J by 3 bases, with 12 bases left in between. The germline V gene has CDR1 LNHDA and CDR2 SQIVND (reference sequence). The CDR3 consists of 14 residues. CDR3 nucleotide sequence: TGTGCCAGTAGTACACGCCGGAGGGACACTGAAGCTTTCTTT. Protein sequence: CASSTRRRDTEAFF.

The chain links TRBV4-1 to TRBJ2-5; possibly TRBD2 for D (6 bases). The germline V gene has CDR1 MGHRA and CDR2 YSYEKL. Trimming removed 0 bases at V and 5 bases at J, with 10 bases between. The CDR3 runs to 14 residues. The CDR3 sequence is CASSQDRRGETQYF. Written as DNA, the CDR3 is TGCGCCAGCAGCCAAGACCGTCGGGGGGAGACCCAGTACTTC.

The chain is built from TRBV7-9 and TRBJ1-5; no definite D call. The length of the CDR3 is 16 residues. Per germline, CDR1 SEHNR and CDR2 FQNEAQ (reference sequence). V was shortened by 4 bases and J by 1 base, with 14 bases between the two germline ends. The CDR3 reads CASSSGRTGSNQPQHF. The CDR3 DNA is TGTGCCAGCAGCTCAGGAAGAACGGGGAGCAATCAGCCCCAGCATTTT.

The chain recombines TRBV28 with TRBJ1-5, with D hard to call. This CDR3 has 15 amino acids. Germline V CDR1 and CDR2: MDHEN, SYDVKM. V shed 7 bases and J shed 0 bases, with 13 bases lying between them. The CDR3 loop is CASIDSTYSNQPQHF. In nucleotides, the CDR3 is TGTGCCAGCATCGATTCGACTTATAGCAATCAGCCCCAGCATTTT.

The rearrangement links TRBV4-3 to TRBJ2-7, with D tentatively TRBD2 (6 bases). Germline CDR1 and CDR2: LGHNA and YSLEER. The ends were cut back, 2 bases at V and 3 bases at J, with 14 bases in the middle. CDR3 size: 15 residues. The CDR3 sequence is CASSQSFPGSYEQYF. The CDR3 DNA follows: TGCGCCAGCAGCCAATCTTTCCCCGGGAGCTACGAGCAGTACTTC.

As DNA, the CDR3 is TGTGCCAGCAGGATAGCGGGAGGGAAAGAGCAGTACTTC. Residues: CASRIAGGKEQYF. V and J are TRBV27 and TRBJ2-7; TRBD2 matches at 11 bases. This CDR3 has 13 residues. Trimming at V came to 6 bases and at J to 7 bases, leaving 5 bases not matched to a gene. The germline V gene encodes CDR1 MNHEY and CDR2 SMNVEV (reference sequence).

This clone was seen only once. The V call is TRBV7-2, the J call TRBJ2-7; 14 bases are a match to TRBD2. The V gene end was trimmed by 5 bases and the J gene end by 3 bases; junction bases not matched to a gene: 3. In germline, CDR1 is SGHTA, CDR2 FQGNSA. The CDR3 extends over 15 amino acids. CDR3 protein: CASSPGTSGSYEQYF. As DNA, the CDR3 is TGTGCCAGCAGCCCAGGGACTAGCGGGAGCTACGAGCAGTACTTC.

The chain joins TRBV7-9 to TRBJ2-7; TRBD1 matches at 10 bases. Germline-derived CDR1 and CDR2 are SEHNR and FQNEAQ (reference sequence). After removal of 9 bases from V and 3 bases from J, the junction contained 11 bases not matched to a gene. The CDR3 runs to 15 residues. This chain's CDR3 is CASQAPGQGVYEQYF. CDR3 bases: TGTGCCAGTCAAGCGCCAGGACAGGGGGTCTACGAGCAGTACTTC.

The sample holds a few counts of this clone. The V call is TRBV11-2, the J call TRBJ2-1, with D hard to call. The V end lost 7 bases, the J end lost 0 bases, and 16 bases lay between the germline ends. CDR1 is SGHAT and CDR2 is FQNNGV in the germline V gene. The CDR3 has 16 residues. The CDR3 DNA is TGTGCCAGCACCGAAGTGGCGGTCGGCTCCTACAATGAGCAGTTCTTC. Its translation is CASTEVAVGSYNEQFF.

CDR3 sequence (DNA): TGCGCCAGCAGTGATGAGACGGACAGGAGGTCCTTGTCGGGCTACACCTTC. This codes for CASSDETDRRSLSGYTF. This chain links TRBV10-1 with TRBJ1-2; 7 bases fit TRBD1. CDR3 length: 17 residues. The junction had 18 bases not matched to a gene; V was cut back by 3 bases and J by 8 bases. Germline V gives CDR1 WNHNN, CDR2 SYGVQD (reference sequence).

This clone was observed a few times. One end of the junction fails to match germline, which may point to a read error. The V gene is TRBV7-9, the J gene TRBJ2-1; D is uncertain. The CDR3 totals 15 residues. Germline V lookup: CDR1 SEHNR, CDR2 FQNEAQ (reference sequence). The CDR3 nucleotides are TGCGCCAGCAGCCAACTATCCTCCGGATACAATGAGCAGTTCTTC. Its protein is CASSQLSSGYNEQFF.

The rearrangement uses TRBV11-3 and TRBJ2-7, with D perhaps TRBD2 (7 bases). CDR1 and CDR2 from the germline V gene are SGHNT and YENEEA. With 5 bases removed from V and 2 bases from J, the gap between germline ends came to 13 bases. This CDR3 comprises 14 residues. For the CDR3, the DNA is TGTGCCAGCAGCGAGGGGGGGGACCCCTACGAGCAGTACTTC. Translated: CASSEGGDPYEQYF.

This clone came up once. The chain couples TRBV18 to TRBJ1-2, with D perhaps matching TRBD1 (5 bases). The CDR3 has 13 residues. In germline, CDR1 is KGHSH, CDR2 LQKENI. V was trimmed by 3 bases and J by 2 bases, leaving 7 bases between them. The CDR3 sequence: CASSPTDNYGYTF. CDR3 DNA: TGTGCCAGCTCACCGACAGACAACTATGGCTACACCTTC.

The chain carries TRBV7-2 and TRBJ2-7, with TRBD2 matching 10 bases. There are 14 residues in the CDR3. V dropped 4 bases and J dropped 5; count of bases not matched to a gene: 5. Germline V lookup: CDR1 SGHTA, CDR2 FQGNSA. CDR3 bases: TGTGCCAGCAGCTGGAGCGGGAGGGTGAACGAGCAGTACTTC. Encoded protein: CASSWSGRVNEQYF.

As DNA, the CDR3 is TGTGCCAGCAGCTCTACAGGGTCAGGGACCGGGGAGCTGTTTTTT. It specifies CASSSTGSGTGELFF. The chain recombines TRBV7-9 with TRBJ2-2, with D tentatively TRBD1 (6 bases). The CDR3 length is 15 residues. Trimming took 4 bases from V and 5 from J, leaving 14 bases between them. In germline, CDR1 is SEHNR, CDR2 FQNEAQ (reference sequence).

The V call is TRBV11-3, the J call TRBJ2-1; 13 bases align to TRBD2. Trimming at V came to 2 bases and at J to 14 bases, leaving 9 bases not matched to a gene. Germline V gene lookup returns CDR1 SGHNT and CDR2 YENEEA. The CDR3 has 15 residues. CDR3 region: CASSLNGLAGEKEFF. The CDR3 DNA reads TGTGCCAGCAGCTTAAACGGACTAGCGGGAGAAAAAGAGTTCTTC.

The genes are TRBV7-6 and TRBJ2-5, with 11 bases fitting TRBD2. Germline V gene lookup returns CDR1 SGHVS and CDR2 FNYEAQ. Trimming removed 4 bases from V and 3 bases from J; junction bases left unmatched: 10. The CDR3 runs to 17 residues. CDR3 in amino acids: CASSYLSGTSGKETQYF. The CDR3 DNA reads as TGTGCCAGCAGCTATCTTTCCGGGACTAGCGGAAAAGAGACCCAGTACTTC.

The CDR3 DNA reads as TGTGCCAGCAGCGTAGTGGGGAGAAGCTCCTACAATGAGCAGTTCTTC. This codes for CASSVVGRSSYNEQFF. The chain couples TRBV9 to TRBJ2-1, with D tentatively TRBD2 (5 bases). The V gene lost 0 bases and the J gene lost 0 bases, with 10 bases spanning the gap. The CDR3 runs 16 residues. Germline loops: CDR1 SGDLS, CDR2 YYNGEE.

The chain recombines TRBV4-1 with TRBJ1-1; D might be TRBD1 (6 bases). Germline CDR1 MGHRA, CDR2 YSYEKL. The V end lost 2 bases, the J end lost 4 bases, and 11 bases lay between the germline ends. This CDR3 spans 14 amino acids. For the CDR3, the DNA is TGCGCCAGCAGCCAATCTAGGGGGGGCACTGAAGCTTTCTTT. Translation: CASSQSRGGTEAFF.

The gene calls are TRBV27 and TRBJ2-7; 8 positions match TRBD2. Germline V gene data show CDR1 as MNHEY and CDR2 as SMNVEV (reference sequence). The CDR3 runs to 17 residues. The ends lost 0 bases at V and 1 base at J; junction bases unmatched: 8. The CDR3 loop is CASSLSSSGSGSYEQYF. DNA for the CDR3: TGTGCCAGCAGTTTATCCTCAAGCGGGAGTGGGTCCTACGAGCAGTACTTC.

This rearrangement joins TRBV6-1 to TRBJ2-1; TRBD2 might be the D (5 bases). Germline V CDR1 and CDR2: MNHNS, SASEGT. The V gene lost 2 bases and the J gene lost 5 bases, with 13 bases spanning the gap. CDR3 length equals 15 residues. The CDR3 coding sequence is TGTGCCAGCAGTGAAAGGTGGGAGAGAAACAATGAGCAGTTCTTC. Translated: CASSERWERNNEQFF.

As concerns this clone: This likely came from a read error, as a far larger clone is one base away. The identical CDR3 is also encoded by other nucleotide sequences in the sample. The chain uses TRBV5-4 and TRBJ2-7; 10 bases map to TRBD2. The CDR3 contains 15 residues. The V and J ends lost 4 bases and 3 bases, in that order; junction bases with no gene match: 7. CDR1 SGHNT and CDR2 YYREEE come from the germline V gene (reference sequence). The DNA of the CDR3 is TGTGCCAGCAGCCAATCTTCTAGCGGGAGCTACGAGCAGTACTTC. Encoded protein: CASSQSSSGSYEQYF.

CDR3 region: CASSPLASGTYEQYF. CDR3 sequence (DNA): TGTGCCAGCTCACCATTGGCTAGCGGAACCTACGAGCAGTACTTC. This rearrangement joins TRBV18 to TRBJ2-7; TRBD2 agrees at 7 bases. This CDR3 is 15 amino acids long. V shed 2 bases and J 2 bases; nucleotides not matched to a gene: 6. CDR1 is KGHSH and CDR2 is LQKENI in the germline V gene. The full variable domain, in which reference TRBV18 and TRBJ2-7 provide the parts outside the CDR3, is NAGVMQNPRHLVRRRGQEARLRCSPMKGHSHVYWYRQLPEEGLKFMVYLQKENIIDESGMPKERFSAEFPKEGPSILRIQQVVRGDSAAYFCASSPLASGTYEQYFGPGTRLTVT.

This rearrangement joins TRBV27 to TRBJ2-1; perhaps TRBD2 as D (5 bases). The CDR3 runs to 17 residues. Germline-derived CDR1 and CDR2 are MNHEY and SMNVEV (reference sequence). The V gene lost 1 base and the J gene lost 4 bases, with 17 bases spanning the gap. Here the CDR3 reads CASSLFASTLRYNEQFF. In DNA form, the CDR3 reads TGTGCCAGCAGTTTATTTGCTAGCACCCTGAGATACAATGAGCAGTTCTTC.